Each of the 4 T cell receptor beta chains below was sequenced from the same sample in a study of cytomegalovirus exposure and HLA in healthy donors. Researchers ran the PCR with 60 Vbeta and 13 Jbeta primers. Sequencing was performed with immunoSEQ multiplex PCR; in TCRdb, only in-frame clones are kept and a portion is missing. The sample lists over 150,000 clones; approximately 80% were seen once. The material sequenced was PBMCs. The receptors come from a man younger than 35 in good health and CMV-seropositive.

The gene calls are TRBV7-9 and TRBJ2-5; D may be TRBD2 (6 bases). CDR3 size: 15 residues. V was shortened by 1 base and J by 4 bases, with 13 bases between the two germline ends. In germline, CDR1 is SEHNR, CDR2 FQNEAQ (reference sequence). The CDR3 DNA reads TGTGCCAGCAGCTTAGTTCAGGGACTTTTAGAGACCCAGTACTTC. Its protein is CASSLVQGLLETQYF.

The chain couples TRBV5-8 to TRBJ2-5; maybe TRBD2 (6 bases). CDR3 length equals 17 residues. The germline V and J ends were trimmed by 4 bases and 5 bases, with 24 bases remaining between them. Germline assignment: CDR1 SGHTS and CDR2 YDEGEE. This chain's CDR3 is CASSRGVGGREEETQYF. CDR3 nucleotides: TGTGCCAGCAGCCGAGGGGTTGGAGGTAGGGAGGAGGAGACCCAGTACTTC.

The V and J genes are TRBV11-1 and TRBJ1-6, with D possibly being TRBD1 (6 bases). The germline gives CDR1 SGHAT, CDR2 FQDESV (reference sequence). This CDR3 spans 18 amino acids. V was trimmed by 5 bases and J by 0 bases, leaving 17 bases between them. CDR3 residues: CASSPRGGILSYNSPLHF. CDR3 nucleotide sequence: TGTGCCAGCAGCCCCAGGGGAGGGATCCTCTCCTATAATTCACCCCTCCACTTT.

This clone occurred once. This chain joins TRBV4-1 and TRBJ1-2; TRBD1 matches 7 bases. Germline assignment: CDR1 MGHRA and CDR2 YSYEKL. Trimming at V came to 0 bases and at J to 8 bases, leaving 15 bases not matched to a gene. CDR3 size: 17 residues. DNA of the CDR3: TGCGCCAGCAGCCAAGATGCCCCGGGACAGCTCTTGAGGGGCTACACCTTC. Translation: CASSQDAPGQLLRGYTF.